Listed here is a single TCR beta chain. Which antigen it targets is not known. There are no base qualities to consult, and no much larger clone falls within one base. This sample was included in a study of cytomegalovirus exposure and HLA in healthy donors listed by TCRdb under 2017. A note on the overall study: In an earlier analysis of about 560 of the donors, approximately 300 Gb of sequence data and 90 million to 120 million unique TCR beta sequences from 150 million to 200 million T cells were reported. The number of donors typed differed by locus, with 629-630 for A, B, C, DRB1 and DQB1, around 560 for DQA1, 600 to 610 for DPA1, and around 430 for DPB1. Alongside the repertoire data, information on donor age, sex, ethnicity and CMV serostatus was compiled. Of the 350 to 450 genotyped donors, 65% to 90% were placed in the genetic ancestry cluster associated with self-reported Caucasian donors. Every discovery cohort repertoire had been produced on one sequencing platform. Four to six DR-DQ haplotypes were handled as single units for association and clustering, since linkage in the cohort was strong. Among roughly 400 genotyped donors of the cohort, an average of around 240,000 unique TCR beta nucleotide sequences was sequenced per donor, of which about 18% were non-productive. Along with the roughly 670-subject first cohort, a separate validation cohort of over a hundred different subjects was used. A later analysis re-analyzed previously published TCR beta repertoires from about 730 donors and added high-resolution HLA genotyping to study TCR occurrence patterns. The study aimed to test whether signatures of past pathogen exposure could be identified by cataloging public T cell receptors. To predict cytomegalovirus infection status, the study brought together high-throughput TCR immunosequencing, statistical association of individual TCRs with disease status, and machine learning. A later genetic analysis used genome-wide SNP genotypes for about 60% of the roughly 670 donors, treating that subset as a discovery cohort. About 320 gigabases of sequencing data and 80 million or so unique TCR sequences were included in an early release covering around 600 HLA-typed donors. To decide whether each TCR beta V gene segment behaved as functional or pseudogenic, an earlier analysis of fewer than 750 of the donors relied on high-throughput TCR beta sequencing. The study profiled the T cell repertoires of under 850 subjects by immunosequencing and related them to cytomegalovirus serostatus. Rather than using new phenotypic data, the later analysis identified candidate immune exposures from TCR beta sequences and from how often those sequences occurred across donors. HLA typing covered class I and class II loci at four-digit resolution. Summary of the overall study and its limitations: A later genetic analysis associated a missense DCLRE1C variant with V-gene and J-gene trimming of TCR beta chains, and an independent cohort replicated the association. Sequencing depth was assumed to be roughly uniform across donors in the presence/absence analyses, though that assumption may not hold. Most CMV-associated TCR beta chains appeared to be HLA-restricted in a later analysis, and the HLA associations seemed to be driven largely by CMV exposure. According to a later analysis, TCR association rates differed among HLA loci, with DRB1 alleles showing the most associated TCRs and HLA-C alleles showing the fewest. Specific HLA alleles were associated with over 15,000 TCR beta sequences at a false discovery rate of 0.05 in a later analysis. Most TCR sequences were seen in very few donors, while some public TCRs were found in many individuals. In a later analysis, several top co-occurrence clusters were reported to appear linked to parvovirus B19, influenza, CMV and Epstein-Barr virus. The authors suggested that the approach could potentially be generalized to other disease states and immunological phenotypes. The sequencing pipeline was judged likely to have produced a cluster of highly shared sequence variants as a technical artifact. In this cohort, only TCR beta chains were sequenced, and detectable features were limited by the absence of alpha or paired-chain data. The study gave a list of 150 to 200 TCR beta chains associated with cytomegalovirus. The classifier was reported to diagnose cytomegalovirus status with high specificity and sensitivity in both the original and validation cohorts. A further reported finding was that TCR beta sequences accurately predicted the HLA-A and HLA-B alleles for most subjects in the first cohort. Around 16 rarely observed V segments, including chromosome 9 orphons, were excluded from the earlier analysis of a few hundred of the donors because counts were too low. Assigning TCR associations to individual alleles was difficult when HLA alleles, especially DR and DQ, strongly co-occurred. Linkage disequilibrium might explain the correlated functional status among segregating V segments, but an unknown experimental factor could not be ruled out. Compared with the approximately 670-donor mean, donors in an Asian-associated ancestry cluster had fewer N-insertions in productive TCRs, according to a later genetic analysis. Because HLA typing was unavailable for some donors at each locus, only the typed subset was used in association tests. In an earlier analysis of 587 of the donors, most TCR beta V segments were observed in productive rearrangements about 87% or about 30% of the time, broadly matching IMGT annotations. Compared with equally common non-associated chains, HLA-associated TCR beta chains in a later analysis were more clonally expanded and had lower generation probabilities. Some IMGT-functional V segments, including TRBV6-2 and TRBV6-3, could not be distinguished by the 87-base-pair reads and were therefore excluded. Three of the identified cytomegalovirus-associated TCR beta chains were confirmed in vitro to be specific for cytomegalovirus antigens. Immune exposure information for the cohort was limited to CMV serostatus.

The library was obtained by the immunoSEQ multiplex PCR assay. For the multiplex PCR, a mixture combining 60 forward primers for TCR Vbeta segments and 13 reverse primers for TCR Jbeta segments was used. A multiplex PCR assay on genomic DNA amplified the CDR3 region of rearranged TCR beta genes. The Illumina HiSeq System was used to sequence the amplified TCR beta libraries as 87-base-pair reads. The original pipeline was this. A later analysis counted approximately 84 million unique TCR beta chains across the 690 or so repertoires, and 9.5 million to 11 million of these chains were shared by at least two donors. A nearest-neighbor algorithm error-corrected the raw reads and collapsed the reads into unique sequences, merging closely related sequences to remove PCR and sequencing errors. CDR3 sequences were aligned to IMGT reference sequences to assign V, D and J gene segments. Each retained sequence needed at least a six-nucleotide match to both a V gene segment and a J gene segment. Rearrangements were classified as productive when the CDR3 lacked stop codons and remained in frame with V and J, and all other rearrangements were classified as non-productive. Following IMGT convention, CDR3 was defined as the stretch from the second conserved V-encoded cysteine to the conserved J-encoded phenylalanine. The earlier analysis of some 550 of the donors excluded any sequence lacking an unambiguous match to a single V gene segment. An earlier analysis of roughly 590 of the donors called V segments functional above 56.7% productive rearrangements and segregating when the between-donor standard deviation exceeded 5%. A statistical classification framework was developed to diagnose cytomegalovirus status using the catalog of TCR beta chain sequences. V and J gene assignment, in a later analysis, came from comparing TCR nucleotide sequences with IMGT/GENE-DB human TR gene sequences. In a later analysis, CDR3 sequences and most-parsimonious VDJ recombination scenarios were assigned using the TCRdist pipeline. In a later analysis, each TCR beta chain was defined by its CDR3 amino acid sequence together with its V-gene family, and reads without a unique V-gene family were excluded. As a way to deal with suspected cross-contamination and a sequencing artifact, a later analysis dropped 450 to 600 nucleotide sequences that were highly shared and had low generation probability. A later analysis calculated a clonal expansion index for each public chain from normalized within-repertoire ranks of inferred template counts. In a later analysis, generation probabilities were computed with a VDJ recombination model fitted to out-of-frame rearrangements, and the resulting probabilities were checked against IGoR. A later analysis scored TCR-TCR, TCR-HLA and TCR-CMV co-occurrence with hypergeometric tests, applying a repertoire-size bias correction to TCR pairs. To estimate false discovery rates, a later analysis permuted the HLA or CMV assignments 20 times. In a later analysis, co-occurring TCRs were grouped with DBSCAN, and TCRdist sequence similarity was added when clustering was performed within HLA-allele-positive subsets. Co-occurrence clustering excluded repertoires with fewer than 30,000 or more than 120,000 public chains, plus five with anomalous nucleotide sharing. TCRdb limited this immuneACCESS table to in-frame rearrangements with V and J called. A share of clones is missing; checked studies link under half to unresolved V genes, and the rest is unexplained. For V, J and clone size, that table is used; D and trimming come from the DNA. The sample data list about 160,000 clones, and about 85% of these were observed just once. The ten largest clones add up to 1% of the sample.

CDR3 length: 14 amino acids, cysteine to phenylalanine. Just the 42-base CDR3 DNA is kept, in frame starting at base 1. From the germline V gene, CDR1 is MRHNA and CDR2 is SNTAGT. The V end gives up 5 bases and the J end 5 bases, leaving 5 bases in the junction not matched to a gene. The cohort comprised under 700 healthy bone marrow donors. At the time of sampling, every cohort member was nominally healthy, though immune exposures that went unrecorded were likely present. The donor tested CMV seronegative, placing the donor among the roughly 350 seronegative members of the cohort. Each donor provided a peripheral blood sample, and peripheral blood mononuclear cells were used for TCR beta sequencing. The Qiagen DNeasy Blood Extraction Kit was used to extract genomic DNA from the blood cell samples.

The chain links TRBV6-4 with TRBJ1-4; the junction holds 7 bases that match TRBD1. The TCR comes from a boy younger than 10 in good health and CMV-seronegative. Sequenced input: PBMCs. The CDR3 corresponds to CASSPTGSNEKLFF. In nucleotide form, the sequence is TGTGCCAGCAGTCCGACAGGGTCGAATGAAAAACTGTTTTTT.